This T cell receptor gamma chain was found in a study of intestinal T cells in coeliac disease (dated by TCRdb to about 2020). About the investigation overall: Coeliac patients were found to be much younger than controls, with mean ages of about 15 versus 50 years recorded in the TRG cohort. Duodenal biopsies from roughly 11 coeliac disease patients and roughly 11 non-coeliac controls were included in the TCR-delta (TRD) cohort. A second, larger TCR-gamma (TRG) cohort comprised duodenal biopsies from a few dozen coeliac disease patients and roughly 19 non-coeliac controls.

Libraries were made using multiplex PCR. The sequencer listed for this sample is Ion Torrent PGM. TRG repertoires were amplified from roughly 190 ng of biopsy DNA using the LymphoTrack kit, whose primers carry Illumina adapters. TRG amplicons were purified using AMPure XP beads, were quantified on a 2100 Bioanalyzer, and were pooled equimolarly. An Ion PGM instrument was used to sequence the TRG libraries. The authors processed their data as follows. Using FastX, any read was removed if more than 10% of its nucleotides had quality scores below the third quartile calculated per patient. IMGT/HighV-QUEST was used to align reads in order to assign V, D and J genes, locate CDR3 regions and judge functionality. After the sequences were translated into amino acids, every sequence predicted to be non-functional was thrown out. The CDR3s were broken into kmers both with and without positional annotation, PCA was run on the kmer frequencies, and the samples were clustered using every one of the 1023 combinations of PCs 1-10. Classification was validated by leave-one-out cross-validation, in which parameters were re-optimised on the remaining samples each time. Shannon diversity was computed with the vegan R package from repeated random subsamples equal to the lowest read count. TCRdb called clones from the public reads with CATT, and repeated DNA sequences were later combined into one row. TCRdb, not the original authors, processed these V and J calls. The table for this sample lists several hundred gamma-chain clones; roughly 43% of them were counted only once. Roughly 21% of the sample lies in the top ten.

Counted from cysteine to phenylalanine, this CDR3 has 14 amino acids. Only the CDR3 region is kept as DNA, spanning 42 bases read in frame from base 1. CDR1 EGSNGY and CDR2 YDSYNSKV are derived from the germline V gene. For this clone: Its antigen remains undetermined. No much larger clone exists at a distance of one base, and base qualities are not known.

Genomic DNA was extracted with the QIAamp DNA FFPE tissue kit from ten 5-um FFPE scrolls per case. To test whether coeliac disease could be classified from the TCR repertoire, the study used duodenal biopsies that were formalin-fixed paraffin-embedded, fully anonymised, and surplus to diagnostic needs. Results and caveats for the whole study, not just this receptor: Clustering based on TRG put 51 of 54 biopsies (roughly 94%) in the right class, and the reported leave-one-out accuracy was around 90%. The coeliac group and the control group were significantly different in age, but an analysis split by age did not give significant classification. FFPE-derived DNA was found to be relatively degraded, and loss of a proportion of TCR sequences in each sample was likely caused by this degradation. Repeated CDR3 amino acid sequences could not be distinguished from PCR duplicates in the analysis. In training, clustering based on TRD kmers put every one of the 22 biopsies in the right class, and the leave-one-out accuracy was reported as 91%.

The sequence joins TRGV2 to TRGJP2. Specimen: a duodenal biopsy. The source is a human donor with celiac disease. The CDR3 protein is CAPGTSGGDWIKTF. DNA sequence: TGTGCACCTGGGACGAGCGGGGGTGATTGGATCAAGACGTTT.